The 9 T cell receptor beta chains presented below share a single source sample, sequenced in a study of response to subunit inactivated influenza vaccine. TCRdb re-called the RT-PCR reads with MiXCR, one entry per CDR3 protein. The repertoire holds hundreds of thousands of distinct CDR3 sequences, with approximately 18% as singletons. This material consisted of PBMCs from blood, taken roughly 5 days after vaccination. The receptors were sampled from a man aged 50-59 years who received an inactivated influenza vaccine.

This clonotype turned up a few times. The rearrangement joins TRBV6-2 or TRBV6-3 to TRBJ2-3, with a tentative D call TRBD1 (6 bases). V lost 8 bases and J 4 bases, leaving 19 bases between the germline ends. The CDR3 totals 15 residues. The germline V gene encodes CDR1 MNHEY and CDR2 SVGEGT. CDR3 sequence (DNA): TGTGCCAGCGGAAGACAGGTCCGATTATCAGATACGCAGTATTTT. This sequence encodes CASGRQVRLSDTQYF.

The V call is TRBV7-6, the J call TRBJ2-6; a weak D match, TRBD1 (6 bases). Trimming removed 3 bases from V and 0 bases from J, with 12 bases in between. The CDR3 sequence is 17 residues long. CDR1 SGHVS and CDR2 FNYEAQ come from the germline V gene. CDR3 nucleotides: TGTGCCAGCAGCTTGGACAGAGGATTCTCTGGGGCCAACGTCCTGACTTTC. As protein: CASSLDRGFSGANVLTF. The full variable domain, with the rest looked up from reference TRBV7-6 and TRBJ2-6, is GAGVSQSPRYKVTKRGQDVALRCDPISGHVSLYWYRQALGQGPEFLTYFNYEAQQDKSGLPNDRFSAERPEGSISTLTIQRTEQRDSAMYRCASSLDRGFSGANVLTFGAGSRLTVL.

The rearrangement links TRBV6-2 or TRBV6-3 to TRBJ2-7; D may be TRBD1 or TRBD2 (5 bases each). The CDR3 has 16 residues. Germline CDR1 and CDR2: MNHEY and SVGEGT. Trimming cost V 1 base and J 2 bases, with 15 bases left between them. The CDR3 DNA follows: TGTGCCAGCAGTTACTTGTCCGGGACGTCAACCTACGAGCAGTACTTC. Its protein is CASSYLSGTSTYEQYF.

The table lists this clonotype with a few counts. V and J are TRBV20-1 and TRBJ2-7; D is perhaps TRBD2 (6 bases). V was shortened by 6 bases and J by 2 bases, with 17 bases between the two germline ends. The CDR3 is 14 amino acids. The germline CDR1 and CDR2 sequences are DFQATT and SNEGSKA (reference sequence). The CDR3 DNA follows: TGCAGTGCACGTGCGGGGACCATCACCTACGAGCAGTACTTC. Protein sequence: CSARAGTITYEQYF.

DNA of the CDR3: TGCAGTGCTAGGGCGGGGATGGAGACCCAGTACTTC. It translates to CSARAGMETQYF. V is TRBV20-1 and J is TRBJ2-5; D perhaps matches TRBD2 (6 bases). V lost 3 bases, J lost 5 bases, and 10 bases lay in between. There are 12 residues in the CDR3. Germline V CDR1 and CDR2: DFQATT, SNEGSKA (reference sequence).

In its sample, this clonotype was seen many times. The chain is built from TRBV20-1 and TRBJ2-5; the match to TRBD2 covers 9 bases. The V and J ends lost 5 bases and 5 bases, in that order; junction bases with no gene match: 12. In germline, CDR1 is DFQATT, CDR2 SNEGSKA (reference sequence). This CDR3 region has 15 residues. CDR3 nucleotides: TGCAGTGCTGGTCTTGGCGGGGGGGCCGTCGAGACCCAGTACTTC. Its translation: CSAGLGGGAVETQYF.

The chain carries TRBV7-6 and TRBJ2-3; D call uncertain. The CDR3 extends over 15 amino acids. The V end lost 2 bases, the J end lost 0 bases, and 9 bases lay between the germline ends. CDR1 is SGHVS, CDR2 FNYEAQ, per germline. CDR3 sequence: CASSLQQTSTDTQYF. For the CDR3, the DNA is TGTGCCAGCAGCTTACAACAGACTAGCACAGATACGCAGTATTTT.

This clonotype was seen a few times. The chain is built from TRBV3-1 and TRBJ2-5; a possible D gene is TRBD1 (6 bases). Germline lookup yields CDR1 LGHDT and CDR2 YNNKEL (reference sequence). V was trimmed by 3 bases and J by 4 bases, leaving 18 bases between them. This CDR3 has 16 residues. CDR3 DNA: TGTGCCAGCAGCCAGAACGCAGGGGTCCCTCGAGAGACCCAGTACTTC. Translated: CASSQNAGVPRETQYF.

This clonotype appeared a few times. V usage is TRBV14 and J usage is TRBJ2-7; D gene unclear. Deletions cut 2 bases from V and 0 bases from J, with 11 bases between. There are 15 residues in the CDR3. CDR1 is SGHDN, CDR2 FVKESK, per germline. CDR3 DNA sequence: TGTGCCAGCAGCCAAAGGGCAGCTGACTCCTACGAGCAGTACTTC. Encoded protein: CASSQRAADSYEQYF.